Presented here are 19 T cell receptor beta chains from one specimen sequenced in a study of blood T cell repertoires in COVID-19. Method: immunoSEQ multiplex PCR; TCRdb's copy keeps in-frame clones and lacks some. The sample consists of 150,000 to 200,000 clones, around four fifths of them appearing once. The sample comprised peripheral blood. Every receptor here comes from a woman aged 80 or older with active or convalescent COVID-19.

The chain is built from TRBV6-4 and TRBJ1-5, with D uncertain. The CDR3 is made up of 14 amino acids. V lost 4 bases, J lost 3 bases, and 10 bases lay in between. Germline CDR1 MRHNA, CDR2 SNTAGT. The CDR3 protein is CASSVYSSNQPQHF. CDR3 coding DNA: TGTGCCAGCAGTGTATATAGTTCCAATCAGCCCCAGCATTTT.

V gene TRBV18 combines with J gene TRBJ1-2; tentative D call: TRBD1 (5 bases). The CDR3 is 15 amino acids. CDR1 KGHSH and CDR2 LQKENI come from the germline V gene. Deletions cut 0 bases from V and 5 bases from J, with 13 bases between. Here the CDR3 reads CASSPPGDSGYGYTF. Written as DNA, the CDR3 is TGTGCCAGCTCACCACCGGGCGACAGTGGGTATGGCTACACCTTC.

V is TRBV19 and J is TRBJ1-4; D uncertain. The germline V gene has CDR1 LNHDA and CDR2 SQIVND (reference sequence). V was clipped by 5 bases and J by 0 bases, with 10 bases between them. The CDR3 covers 15 residues. The CDR3 is CASSPHRATNEKLFF. Here the CDR3 DNA reads TGTGCCAGTAGTCCGCACAGAGCAACTAATGAAAAACTGTTTTTT. The full variable domain, completed using reference TRBV19 and TRBJ1-4, is DGGITQSPKYLFRKEGQNVTLSCEQNLNHDAMYWYRQDPGQGLRLIYYSQIVNDFQKGDIAEGYSVSREKKESFPLTVTSAQKNPTAFYLCASSPHRATNEKLFFGSGTQLSVL.

This rearrangement joins TRBV9 to TRBJ1-4; TRBD1 aligns across 8 bases. The trim removed 0 bases at V and 7 bases at J, leaving 14 bases unmatched. The CDR3 loop spans 18 amino acids. Per the germline V gene, CDR1 is SGDLS and CDR2 is YYNGEE. CDR3 sequence reads: CASSVGPMGTGYFEKLFF. CDR3 in DNA: TGTGCCAGCAGCGTAGGTCCAATGGGGACAGGTTATTTTGAAAAACTGTTTTTT.

The sample holds one count of this clone. This chain links TRBV30 with TRBJ1-1; the D gene is possibly TRBD1 (5 bases). The CDR3 is 14 residues long. Trimming pared 3 bases from V and 1 base from J, leaving 12 bases between. Germline V gene data show CDR1 as GTSNPN and CDR2 as SVGIG (reference sequence). The DNA of the CDR3 is TGTGCCTGGAGATGGGGCAGGTCGAACACTGAAGCTTTCTTT. Translated: CAWRWGRSNTEAFF.

This clone was seen a single time. V is TRBV3-1 (or the pseudogene TRBV3-2) and J is TRBJ1-1, with 7 bases aligning to TRBD1. The ends lost 4 bases at V and 0 bases at J; junction bases unmatched: 5. In germline, CDR1 is LGHDT, CDR2 YNNKEL (reference sequence). This CDR3 has 15 residues. The CDR3 sequence: CASSLTGALNTEAFF. The CDR3 coding sequence is TGTGCCAGCAGCCTCACAGGGGCACTGAACACTGAAGCTTTCTTT.

The rearrangement uses TRBV9 and TRBJ2-3, with TRBD2 as a possible D gene (5 bases). The V gene's germline CDR1 is SGDLS and CDR2 YYNGEE. V shed 4 bases and J shed 4 bases, with 16 bases lying between them. The CDR3 length is 15 residues. CDR3 region: CASSPSRRQADTQYF. The CDR3 DNA reads as TGTGCCAGCAGCCCGAGTCGGAGGCAGGCAGATACGCAGTATTTT.

The V gene is TRBV9, the J gene TRBJ2-6; weak D call: TRBD2 (5 bases). Germline values: CDR1 SGDLS, CDR2 YYNGEE. Trimming took 0 bases from V and 2 from J, leaving 6 bases between them. The CDR3 contains 15 residues. The CDR3 region is CASSVGGAGANVLTF. As DNA, the CDR3 is TGTGCCAGCAGCGTAGGGGGAGCTGGGGCCAACGTCCTGACTTTC.

The J gene is TRBJ1-5, the V gene TRBV19, with 7 bases that match TRBD1. The CDR3 spans 17 residues. Per germline, CDR1 LNHDA and CDR2 SQIVND (reference sequence). J gave up 0 bases and V 7 bases, and 12 bases lay outside the gene matches. CDR3 DNA sequence: TGTGCCAGTACCCCCACCCGGGACAGACATAGCAATCAGCCCCAGCATTTT. Translated, it gives CASTPTRDRHSNQPQHF.

This clone was detected only a few times. V is TRBV19 and J is TRBJ1-2; 8 nucleotides align to TRBD1. The germline gives CDR1 LNHDA, CDR2 SQIVND (reference sequence). After removal of 5 bases from V and 4 bases from J, the junction contained 9 bases not matched to a gene. This CDR3 spans 15 amino acids. The CDR3 region has the DNA TGTGCCAGTAGTTCCCCCACAGGGGGGTTCTATGGCTACACCTTC. This codes for CASSSPTGGFYGYTF.

This chain connects TRBV2 to TRBJ1-2, with TRBD1 matching over 8 bases. The J segment lost 1 base and the V segment lost 6 bases, leaving 1 base of the junction unmatched. This CDR3 comprises 13 residues. The germline CDR1 and CDR2 sequences are SNHLY and FYNNEI. The DNA of the CDR3 is TGTGCCAGCAGAACAGGGGGTAACTATGGCTACACCTTC. Translated: CASRTGGNYGYTF.

This rearrangement joins TRBV12-3 or TRBV12-4 to TRBJ2-3; a possible D gene is TRBD1 (5 bases). This CDR3 is built from 12 residues. Trimming shortened V by 7 bases and J by 4 bases, and 9 bases separated the two germline ends. The CDR3 sequence: CASTSRADTQYF. The CDR3 DNA sequence: TGTGCCAGCACCTCCAGGGCAGATACGCAGTATTTT.

The chain joins TRBV7-2 to TRBJ1-2; 10 positions match TRBD1. V was clipped by 5 bases and J by 7 bases; unmatched bases: 7. The CDR3 runs to 14 residues. Germline V gene lookup returns CDR1 SGHTA and CDR2 FQGNSA. Here the CDR3 reads CASSGSTGGVGYTF. CDR3 bases: TGTGCCAGCAGCGGATCGACAGGGGGCGTTGGCTACACCTTC.

This rearrangement joins TRBV3-1 (or the pseudogene TRBV3-2) to TRBJ2-7; 7 bases match TRBD1. CDR1 and CDR2 from the germline V gene are LGHDT and YNNKEL (reference sequence). The trim removed 2 bases at V and 5 bases at J, leaving 12 bases unmatched. This CDR3 comprises 16 residues. This CDR3 reads CASSQRVYSDRDEQYF. CDR3 bases: TGTGCCAGCAGCCAACGAGTCTACTCTGACAGGGACGAGCAGTACTTC.

In its sample, this clone was seen once. V gene TRBV19 combines with J gene TRBJ2-1, with 12 bases aligning to TRBD1. Germline V CDR1 and CDR2: LNHDA, SQIVND (reference sequence). This CDR3 is 14 amino acids long. V lost 5 bases, J lost 6 bases, and 2 bases stayed unmatched. This chain's CDR3 is CASSPGQGANEQFF. CDR3 DNA sequence: TGTGCCAGTAGTCCGGGACAGGGGGCCAATGAGCAGTTCTTC. Combining the CDR3 with reference TRBV19 and TRBJ2-1 gives the whole variable domain DGGITQSPKYLFRKEGQNVTLSCEQNLNHDAMYWYRQDPGQGLRLIYYSQIVNDFQKGDIAEGYSVSREKKESFPLTVTSAQKNPTAFYLCASSPGQGANEQFFGPGTRLTVL.

Of note for this clone: This sample also contains other DNA sequences that code for the same CDR3. V is TRBV18 and J is TRBJ2-3; 10 bases line up with TRBD2. Germline values: CDR1 KGHSH, CDR2 LQKENI. V shed 3 bases, J shed 3 bases, and the junction held 3 bases outside the gene matches. CDR3 size: 15 residues. CDR3 bases: TGTGCCAGCTCACCGTTAGCGGGGGGAACAGATACGCAGTATTTT. Residues: CASSPLAGGTDTQYF.

The J gene is TRBJ1-2, the V gene TRBV7-2; D possibly corresponds to TRBD1 (5 bases). V shed 2 bases and J shed 4 bases, with 11 bases lying between them. The CDR3 runs to 14 residues. Germline-derived CDR1 and CDR2 are SGHTA and FQGNSA. This chain's CDR3 is CASSLLGEGYGYTF. CDR3 coding DNA: TGTGCCAGCAGCTTATTAGGGGAAGGCTATGGCTACACCTTC.

The gene calls are TRBV4-1 and TRBJ1-2, with 8 bases that match TRBD1. J was trimmed by 7 bases and V by 3 bases; bases with no gene match: 10. The length of the CDR3 is 15 residues. Germline V gene sequence: CDR1 MGHRA, CDR2 YSYEKL. CDR3 sequence: CASSQGPGQEAGYTF. DNA of the CDR3: TGCGCCAGCAGCCAGGGACCGGGACAGGAGGCTGGCTACACCTTC.

V usage is TRBV4-1 and J usage is TRBJ1-5, with D perhaps matching TRBD1 (5 bases). CDR3 size: 12 residues. Germline CDR1 MGHRA, CDR2 YSYEKL. CDR3 in DNA: TGCGCAGCAGGGTGGGGCAATCAGCCCCAGCATTTT. This translates into CAAGWGNQPQHF.